This TCR beta chain was documented in a study of beta chain features in type 1 diabetes. Study in general: In age, gender and cell yields, patients were similar to healthy donors. There were some 100,000,000 sorted cells examined across all samples. The study's findings and limits: TCRB CDR3s from Type 1 diabetes patients were moderately but significantly shorter in all four CD4+ subsets. Equally in patients and controls, shorter templates might have been favored by PCR.

Trimming left V 1 base short and J 9 bases short, with 6 bases between. Germline V CDR1 and CDR2: DFQATT, SNEGSKA (reference sequence). The CDR3 totals 11 residues. As every portion of the isolated RNA was reverse transcribed, the sequencing read expressed TCRB transcripts. Assay: immunoSEQ multiplex PCR; the TCRdb copy retains only in-frame clones and omits some. The data show about 340,000 clones, around 9.3% seen once. Isolation of CD4+ naive, central memory, regulatory and stem cell-like memory cells was achieved by sorting via CD45RO/CCR7/CD25/CD127/CD95/CD27. Worth noting for this clone: Antigen: not known.

The receptor comes from a man aged 25-45 years with type 1 diabetes. The sample comprised central memory CD4+ T cells from blood. This sequence joins TRBV20-1 and TRBJ1-4; D call uncertain. The CDR3 protein is CSARVGQKLFF. Written as DNA, the CDR3 is TGCAGTGCTAGAGTTGGGCAAAAACTGTTTTTT.